This T cell receptor beta chain was recorded in a study of T cell repertoires in cytomegalovirus infection. TCRdb reprocessed the reads with MiXCR, giving one entry per CDR3 protein. The data hold hundreds of thousands of distinct CDR3 sequences, with about 33% observed a single time. Turning to this clonotype: Its antigen remains unidentified.

From germline, CDR1 is SGDLS and CDR2 YYNGEE. Trimming took off 0 bases at V and 0 bases at J, with 13 bases between the two ends. The CDR3 sequence is 17 residues long. The chain carries TRBV9 and TRBJ2-1; D might be TRBD2 (5 bases). Sequences were derived from cultured PBMCs, sampled from culture after CMV antigen stimulation. The clonotype originates from a human donor in good health (CMV status not recorded). Some clones in this sample may be carry-over from other donors' samples. The CDR3 nucleotides are TGTGCCAGCAGCGTAGGTCAGCGGCGGAGCTCCTACAATGAGCAGTTCTTC. Its translation is CASSVGQRRSSYNEQFF.